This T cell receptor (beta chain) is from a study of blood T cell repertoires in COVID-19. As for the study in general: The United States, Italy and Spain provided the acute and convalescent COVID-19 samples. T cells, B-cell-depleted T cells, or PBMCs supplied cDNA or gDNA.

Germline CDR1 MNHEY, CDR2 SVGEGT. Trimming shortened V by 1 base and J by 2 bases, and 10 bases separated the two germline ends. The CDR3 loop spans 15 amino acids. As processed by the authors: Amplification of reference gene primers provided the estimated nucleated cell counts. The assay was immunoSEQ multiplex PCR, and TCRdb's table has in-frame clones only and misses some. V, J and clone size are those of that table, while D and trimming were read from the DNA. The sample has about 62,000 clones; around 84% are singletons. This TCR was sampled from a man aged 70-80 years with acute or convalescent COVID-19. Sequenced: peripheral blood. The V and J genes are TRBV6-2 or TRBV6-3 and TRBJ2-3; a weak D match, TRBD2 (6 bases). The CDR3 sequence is CASSYWSGDTDTQYF. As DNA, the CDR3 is TGTGCCAGCAGTTACTGGTCGGGGGACACAGATACGCAGTATTTT.